The 8 T cell receptor beta chains presented below share a single source sample, sequenced in a study of blood T cell repertoires in COVID-19. Produced via immunoSEQ multiplex PCR; TCRdb's table is partial and in-frame only. The table records roughly 200,000 clones, roughly 80% of them present only once. Input material: PBMCs or T cells enriched from blood (not recorded which). Receptors were obtained from a man aged 35-49 years who had recovered from COVID-19.

This rearrangement joins TRBV21-1 to TRBJ1-2. TRBV21-1 is a known pseudogene. The CDR3 is made up of 13 amino acids. CDR3 in DNA: TGTGCCAGCAGCAATTCGAAGCGGACTGGCTACACCTTC. Translating it yields CASSNSKRTGYTF.

The rearrangement uses TRBV24-1 and TRBJ2-1, with TRBD1 matching over 7 bases. In germline, CDR1 is KGHDR, CDR2 SFDVKD. V trimming: 1 base; J trimming: 8 bases; junction bases outside the gene matches: 10. The CDR3 runs to 16 residues. The CDR3 nucleotides are TGTGCCACCAGTGATTTAGATGGCAGGGGGTCAGATGAGCAGTTCTTC. Amino acid sequence: CATSDLDGRGSDEQFF.

The chain uses TRBV7-8 and TRBJ2-2, with D perhaps matching TRBD2 (6 bases). This CDR3 contains 16 residues. Trimming cost V 8 bases and J 6 bases, with 22 bases left between them. CDR1 SGHVS and CDR2 FQNEAQ come from the germline V gene. CDR3 loop: CASWLLAMPPSGELFF. CDR3 DNA: TGTGCCAGCTGGCTGCTAGCGATGCCCCCATCCGGGGAGCTGTTTTTT.

This chain connects TRBV5-6 to TRBJ1-3, with 7 bases that match TRBD1. Looked up from germline, CDR1 is SGHDT and CDR2 is YYEEEE. The CDR3 extends over 16 amino acids. V trimming: 6 bases; J trimming: 0 bases; junction bases outside the gene matches: 9. The CDR3 spells CASNLRRGLSGNTIYF. The CDR3 region has the DNA TGTGCCAGCAACCTCAGAAGGGGGCTCTCTGGAAACACCATATATTTT.

The chain is built from TRBV5-4 and TRBJ1-1; maybe TRBD1 (6 bases). Germline CDR1 reads SGHNT; CDR2 reads YYREEE (reference sequence). The CDR3 has 18 residues. Trimming cost V 4 bases and J 0 bases, with 22 bases left between them. The CDR3 protein is CASSPMGGRGALNTEAFF. CDR3 nucleotide sequence: TGTGCCAGCAGCCCGATGGGTGGACGGGGGGCTTTGAACACTGAAGCTTTCTTT.

The chain is built from TRBV30 and TRBJ2-2; 12 bases align to TRBD2. The CDR3 length is 14 residues. Looked up from germline, CDR1 is GTSNPN and CDR2 is SVGIG (reference sequence). V shed 3 bases, J shed 5 bases, and the junction held 1 base outside the gene matches. As DNA, the CDR3 is TGTGCCTGGAGGGGACTAGCGGGTACCGGGGAGCTGTTTTTT. As protein: CAWRGLAGTGELFF.

V is TRBV5-1 and J is TRBJ2-2; 11 nucleotides align to TRBD2. V shed 4 bases and J 5 bases; nucleotides not matched to a gene: 7. The germline gives CDR1 SGHRS, CDR2 YFSETQ. This CDR3 comprises 16 residues. CDR3 bases: TGCGCCAGCAGCGATCGACTAGCGGGAATAACCGGGGAGCTGTTTTTT. Protein product: CASSDRLAGITGELFF.

The chain joins TRBV2 to TRBJ1-5; 7 bases match TRBD1. Trimming at V came to 2 bases and at J to 7 bases, leaving 5 bases not matched to a gene. CDR1 is SNHLY and CDR2 is FYNNEI in the germline V gene. The length of the CDR3 is 14 residues. CDR3 in amino acids: CASSEQGGRQPQHF. The CDR3 DNA follows: TGTGCCAGCAGTGAACAAGGGGGCAGACAGCCCCAGCATTTT.